The clone carrying this T cell receptor (beta chain) was observed a few times. What it binds is not known. The data were taken from a study of T cells after yellow fever vaccination. From the 5' RACE reads, TCRdb called clonotypes with MiXCR, one entry per CDR3 protein. The sample shows approximately 260,000 distinct CDR3 sequences, roughly 5.2% of them seen only once. Study-wide results and limits: Reappearing after the booster were most of the clones from primary vaccination (roughly 95% CD4, 85% to 90% CD8).

The V end lost 4 bases, the J end lost 0 bases, and 18 bases lay between the germline ends. This CDR3 spans 16 amino acids. Germline-derived CDR1 and CDR2 are SQVTM and ANQGSEA. This TCR came from a man aged 18 to 30 who received the YFV17D yellow fever vaccine. J is TRBJ1-1 and V is TRBV29-1; D ambiguous. Here the sequenced sample was CD4+ T cells sorted from PBMCs, taken on the day of the yellow fever booster vaccination. CDR3 loop: CSVVRTTKFMNTEAFF. The CDR3 nucleotides read TGCAGCGTTGTACGGACCACCAAGTTCATGAACACTGAAGCTTTCTTT. Drawing the rest from reference TRBV29-1 and TRBJ1-1, the complete variable domain is SAVISQKPSRDICQRGTSLTIQCQVDSQVTMMFWYRQQPGQSLTLIATANQGSEATYESGFVIDKFPISRPNLTFSTLTVSNMSPEDSSIYLCSVVRTTKFMNTEAFFGQGTRLTVV.